This T cell receptor (beta chain) stems from a study of T cell responses to AZD1222 COVID-19 vaccine. A remark on this clone: Its antigen is unknown.

Libraries were prepared by immunoSEQ multiplex PCR; TCRdb keeps only in-frame clonotypes and omits some of them. The repertoire has about 89,000 clones, about 93% of them found once; the top ten carry 5.2%. The CDR3 is made up of 14 amino acids. The V end lost 1 base, the J end lost 4 bases, and 10 bases lay between the germline ends. Germline assignment: CDR1 MDHEN and CDR2 SYDVKM. Study results and caveats: Clonal diversity may have been underestimated, and the donors were mostly white British, with more females than males. There were repertoire samples only from the period after the peak T cell response. Dominant CD4 TCR responses targeted spike regions 160-218 and 743-854.

The source is an adult in good health. The genes are TRBV28 and TRBJ1-2; D uncertain. This specimen consisted of peripheral blood, obtained on day 0 of MenACWY control vaccination. The CDR3 nucleotides are TGTGCCAGCAGTTTATCCCGGGCCCGCTATGGCTACACCTTC. Its translation: CASSLSRARYGYTF.